This passage covers 10 T cell receptor beta chains from one sample sequenced in a study of T-cell memory formation after mild COVID-19. Each CDR3 protein is one row after TCRdb ran MiXCR on the 5' RACE reads. The data contain 65,000 to 90,000 distinct CDR3 sequences, approximately 13% of them seen just once; the ten biggest clones take up 31%. Sequenced input: PBMCs or a T cell subset sorted from them (not recorded which). The receptors shown here come from an adult woman who had mild COVID-19 (a few samples of this study predate the infection). Cell type and time point are not known.

This rearrangement joins TRBV5-6 to TRBJ1-3; D ambiguous. Germline V gives CDR1 SGHDT, CDR2 YYEEEE. The CDR3 has 13 amino acids. V lost 0 bases and J 7 bases, leaving 8 bases between the germline ends. The CDR3 spells CASSLESGNTIYF. As DNA, the CDR3 is TGTGCCAGCAGCTTGGAAAGCGGGAACACCATATATTTT. Supplemented by reference TRBV5-6 and TRBJ1-3, the full variable domain reads DAGVTQSPTHLIKTRGQQVTLRCSPKSGHDTVSWYQQALGQGPQFIFQYYEEEERQRGNFPDRFSGHQFPNYSSELNVNALLLGDSALYLCASSLESGNTIYFGEGSWLTVV.

The rearrangement links TRBV12-3 or TRBV12-4 to TRBJ2-1; D unclear. CDR3 length: 12 amino acids. V was shortened by 8 bases and J by 9 bases, with 14 bases between the two germline ends. The DNA for the CDR3 is TGTGCCAGCCAAATTTCCCCACTTGAGCAGTTCTTC. It is translated as CASQISPLEQFF.

The chain combines TRBV29-1 with TRBJ1-1, with 7 bases fitting TRBD1. There are 14 residues in the CDR3. V dropped 6 bases and J dropped 1; count of bases not matched to a gene: 8. Per the germline V gene, CDR1 is SQVTM and CDR2 is ANQGSEA. The CDR3: CSVADRASNTEAFF. CDR3 nucleotide sequence: TGCAGCGTCGCTGACAGGGCTTCGAACACTGAAGCTTTCTTT.

V is TRBV5-1 and J is TRBJ2-7; a weak D match, TRBD1 (6 bases). Trimming took 4 bases from V and 0 from J, leaving 11 bases between them. The CDR3 runs 14 residues. CDR1 and CDR2 (germline): SGHRS, YFSETQ. The CDR3, as DNA: TGCGCCAGCAGCCCCGGGGACATCTCCTACGAGCAGTACTTC. Translated, it gives CASSPGDISYEQYF.

This clonotype occurred a few times. The V call is TRBV7-2, the J call TRBJ2-7; D ambiguous. Germline assignment: CDR1 SGHTA and CDR2 FQGNSA. The CDR3 has 14 amino acids. The V and J ends lost 2 bases and 4 bases respectively, with 12 bases between them. Written as DNA, the CDR3 is TGTGCCAGCAGCTTAACGGCGGAGTCTTACGAGCAGTACTTC. Its translation: CASSLTAESYEQYF.

This clonotype was counted ten times or more. The chain employs TRBV24-1 and TRBJ2-1; tentative D call: TRBD2 (6 bases). Per the germline V gene, CDR1 is KGHDR and CDR2 is SFDVKD. V dropped 3 bases and J dropped 5 bases, with 16 bases sitting between them. The length of the CDR3 is 16 residues. CDR3 DNA: TGTGCCACCAGTGATCGCCCGGGACTGGTCAACAATGAGCAGTTCTTC. Translation gives CATSDRPGLVNNEQFF.

The chain uses TRBV4-1 and TRBJ1-3; no reliable D call. Trimming left V 5 bases short and J 0 bases short, with 17 bases between. In germline, CDR1 is MGHRA, CDR2 YSYEKL. CDR3 length: 17 residues. CDR3 nucleotides: TGCGCCAGCAGCTCCCTTATCAACACCAACTCTGGAAACACCATATATTTT. Protein sequence: CASSSLINTNSGNTIYF.

This clonotype was seen a handful of times. The rearrangement links TRBV9 to TRBJ2-1; D remains unclear. The germline V and J ends were trimmed by 0 bases and 1 base, with 2 bases remaining between them. This CDR3 region has 13 residues. In germline, CDR1 is SGDLS, CDR2 YYNGEE. The CDR3 DNA reads as TGTGCCAGCAGCGTAGGTTCCTACAATGAGCAGTTCTTC. The encoded protein is CASSVGSYNEQFF.

This clonotype has more than one count but fewer than ten. The CDR3 loop reads CASSLGTTAGELFF. CDR3 nucleotide sequence: TGTGCCAGCAGTTTAGGGACCACGGCCGGGGAGCTGTTTTTT. V usage is TRBV12-3 or TRBV12-4 and J usage is TRBJ2-2, with D unclear. The CDR3 has 14 residues. The V end lost 1 base, the J end lost 6 bases, and 9 bases lay between the germline ends.

The chain has TRBV5-1 and TRBJ2-7; tentatively, D is TRBD1 (7 bases). V shed 6 bases and J shed 7 bases, with 32 bases lying between them. Germline V CDR1 and CDR2: SGHRS, YFSETQ. The CDR3 is made up of 18 amino acids. The DNA for the CDR3 is TGCGCCAGCACCGATTCTACGATACTGCAGGGGGTAGCGGAAGAGCAGTACTTC. Its protein product is CASTDSTILQGVAEEQYF.